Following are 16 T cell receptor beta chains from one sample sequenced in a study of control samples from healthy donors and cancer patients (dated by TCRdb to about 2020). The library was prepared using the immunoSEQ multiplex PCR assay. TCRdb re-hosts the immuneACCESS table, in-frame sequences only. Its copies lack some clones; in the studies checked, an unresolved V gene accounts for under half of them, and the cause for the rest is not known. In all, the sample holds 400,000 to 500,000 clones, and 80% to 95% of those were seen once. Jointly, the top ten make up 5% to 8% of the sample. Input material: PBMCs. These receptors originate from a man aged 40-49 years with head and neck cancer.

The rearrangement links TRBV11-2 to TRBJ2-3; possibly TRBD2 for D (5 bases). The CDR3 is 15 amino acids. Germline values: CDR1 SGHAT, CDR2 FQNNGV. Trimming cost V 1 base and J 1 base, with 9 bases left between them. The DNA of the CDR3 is TGTGCCAGCAGCTTAGGTTTGCGGGGCACAGATACGCAGTATTTT. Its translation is CASSLGLRGTDTQYF.

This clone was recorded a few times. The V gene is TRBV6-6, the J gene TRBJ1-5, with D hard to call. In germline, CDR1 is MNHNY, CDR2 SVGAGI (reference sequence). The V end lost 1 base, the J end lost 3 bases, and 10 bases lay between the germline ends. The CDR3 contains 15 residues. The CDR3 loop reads CASSYFESDNQPQHF. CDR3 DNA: TGTGCCAGCAGTTACTTTGAGAGCGACAATCAGCCCCAGCATTTT.

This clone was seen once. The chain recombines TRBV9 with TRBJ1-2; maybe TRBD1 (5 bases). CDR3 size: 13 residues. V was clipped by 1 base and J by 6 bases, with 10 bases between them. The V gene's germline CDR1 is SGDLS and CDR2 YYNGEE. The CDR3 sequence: CASSVNLGDGYTF. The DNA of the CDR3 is TGTGCCAGCAGCGTAAATCTGGGGGATGGCTACACCTTC.

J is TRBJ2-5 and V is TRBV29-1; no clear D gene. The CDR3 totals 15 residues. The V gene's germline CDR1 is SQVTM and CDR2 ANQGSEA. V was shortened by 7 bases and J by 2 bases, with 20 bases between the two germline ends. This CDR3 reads CSGVPFAPEQETQYF. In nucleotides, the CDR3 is TGCAGCGGGGTCCCCTTTGCCCCGGAGCAAGAGACCCAGTACTTC.

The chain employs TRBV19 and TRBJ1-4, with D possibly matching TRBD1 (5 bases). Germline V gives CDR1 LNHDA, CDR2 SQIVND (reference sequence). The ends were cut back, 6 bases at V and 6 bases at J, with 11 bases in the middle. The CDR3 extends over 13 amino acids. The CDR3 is CASSTGDYEKLFF. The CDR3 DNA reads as TGTGCCAGTAGCACGGGGGATTATGAAAAACTGTTTTTT. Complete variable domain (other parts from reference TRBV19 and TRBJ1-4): DGGITQSPKYLFRKEGQNVTLSCEQNLNHDAMYWYRQDPGQGLRLIYYSQIVNDFQKGDIAEGYSVSREKKESFPLTVTSAQKNPTAFYLCASSTGDYEKLFFGSGTQLSVL.

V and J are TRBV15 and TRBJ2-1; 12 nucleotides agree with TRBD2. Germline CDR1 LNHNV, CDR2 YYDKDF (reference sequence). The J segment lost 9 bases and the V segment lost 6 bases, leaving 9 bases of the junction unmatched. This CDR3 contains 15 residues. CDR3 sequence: CATSRTSGASGEQFF. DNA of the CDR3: TGTGCCACCAGTAGGACTAGCGGGGCCTCGGGTGAGCAGTTCTTC. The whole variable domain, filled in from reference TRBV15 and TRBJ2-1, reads DAMVIQNPRYQVTQFGKPVTLSCSQTLNHNVMYWYQQKSSQAPKLLFHYYDKDFNNEADTPDNFQSRRPNTSFCFLDIRSPGLGDTAMYLCATSRTSGASGEQFFGPGTRLTVL.

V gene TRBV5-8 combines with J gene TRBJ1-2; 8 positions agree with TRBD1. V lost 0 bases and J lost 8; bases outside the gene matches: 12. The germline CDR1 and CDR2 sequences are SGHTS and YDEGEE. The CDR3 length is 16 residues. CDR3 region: CASSLVSTRGQRGYTF. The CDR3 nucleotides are TGTGCCAGCAGCTTGGTGTCTACCAGGGGGCAGCGGGGCTACACCTTC.

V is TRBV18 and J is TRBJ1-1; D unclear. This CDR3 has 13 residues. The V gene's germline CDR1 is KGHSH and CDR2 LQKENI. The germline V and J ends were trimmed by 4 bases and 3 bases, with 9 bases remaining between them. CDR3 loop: CASSRELDTEAFF. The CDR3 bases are TGTGCCAGCTCACGGGAGTTGGACACTGAAGCTTTCTTT.

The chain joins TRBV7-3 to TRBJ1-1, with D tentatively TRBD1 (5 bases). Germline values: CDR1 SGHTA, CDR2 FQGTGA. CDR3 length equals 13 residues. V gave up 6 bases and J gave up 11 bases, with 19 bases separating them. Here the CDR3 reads CASSSAGGREAFF. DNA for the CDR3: TGTGCCAGCAGTTCCGCTGGGGGTCGAGAGGCTTTCTTT.

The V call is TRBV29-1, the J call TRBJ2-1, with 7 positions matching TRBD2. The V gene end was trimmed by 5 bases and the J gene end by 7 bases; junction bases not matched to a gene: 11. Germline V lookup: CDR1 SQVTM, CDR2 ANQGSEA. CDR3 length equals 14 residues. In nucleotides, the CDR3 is TGCAGCGTTTGGGGCGGGAGAGGAGGGAATGAGCAGTTCTTC. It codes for CSVWGGRGGNEQFF.

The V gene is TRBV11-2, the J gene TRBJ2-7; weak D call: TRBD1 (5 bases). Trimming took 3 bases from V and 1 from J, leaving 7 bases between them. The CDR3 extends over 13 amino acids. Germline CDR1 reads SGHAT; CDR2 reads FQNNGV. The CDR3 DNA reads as TGTGCCAGCAGCTTTGACAGATCCTACGAGCAGTACTTC. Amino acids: CASSFDRSYEQYF. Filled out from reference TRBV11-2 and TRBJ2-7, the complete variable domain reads EAGVAQSPRYKIIEKRQSVAFWCNPISGHATLYWYQQILGQGPKLLIQFQNNGVVDDSQLPKDRFSAERLKGVDSTLKIQPAKLEDSAVYLCASSFDRSYEQYFGPGTRLTVT.

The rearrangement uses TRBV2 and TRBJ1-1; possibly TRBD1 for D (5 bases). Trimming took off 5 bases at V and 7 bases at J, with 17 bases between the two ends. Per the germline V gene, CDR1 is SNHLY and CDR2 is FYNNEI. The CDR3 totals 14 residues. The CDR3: CASSPNGGRVEAFF. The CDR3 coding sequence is TGTGCCAGCAGTCCAAATGGGGGGAGAGTTGAAGCTTTCTTT.

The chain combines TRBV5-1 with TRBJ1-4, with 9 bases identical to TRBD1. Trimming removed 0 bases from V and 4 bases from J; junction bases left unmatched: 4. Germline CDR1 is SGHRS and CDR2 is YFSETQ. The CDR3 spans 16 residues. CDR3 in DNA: TGCGCCAGCAGCTTGGGGACAGGGGCCCGTAATGAAAAACTGTTTTTT. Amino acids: CASSLGTGARNEKLFF.

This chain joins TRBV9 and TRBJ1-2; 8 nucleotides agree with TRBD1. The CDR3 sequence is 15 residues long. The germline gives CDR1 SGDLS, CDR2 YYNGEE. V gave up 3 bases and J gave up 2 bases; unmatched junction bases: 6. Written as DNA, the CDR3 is TGTGCCAGCAGCGGGGGCAGACAGGGGAACTATGGCTACACCTTC. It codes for CASSGGRQGNYGYTF.

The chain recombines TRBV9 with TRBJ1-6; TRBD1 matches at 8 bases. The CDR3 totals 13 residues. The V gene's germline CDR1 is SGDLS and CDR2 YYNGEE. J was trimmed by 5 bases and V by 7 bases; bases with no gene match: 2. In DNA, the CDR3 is TGTGCCAGCCAGGGGGCCGATAATTCACCCCTCCACTTT. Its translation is CASQGADNSPLHF.

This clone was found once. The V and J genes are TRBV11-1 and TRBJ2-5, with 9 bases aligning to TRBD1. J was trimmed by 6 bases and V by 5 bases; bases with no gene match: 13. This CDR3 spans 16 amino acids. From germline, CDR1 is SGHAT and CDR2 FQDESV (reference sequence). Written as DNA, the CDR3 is TGTGCCAGCAGCACCGGGACAGGGAACGAATTTAAGACCCAGTACTTC. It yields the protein CASSTGTGNEFKTQYF.